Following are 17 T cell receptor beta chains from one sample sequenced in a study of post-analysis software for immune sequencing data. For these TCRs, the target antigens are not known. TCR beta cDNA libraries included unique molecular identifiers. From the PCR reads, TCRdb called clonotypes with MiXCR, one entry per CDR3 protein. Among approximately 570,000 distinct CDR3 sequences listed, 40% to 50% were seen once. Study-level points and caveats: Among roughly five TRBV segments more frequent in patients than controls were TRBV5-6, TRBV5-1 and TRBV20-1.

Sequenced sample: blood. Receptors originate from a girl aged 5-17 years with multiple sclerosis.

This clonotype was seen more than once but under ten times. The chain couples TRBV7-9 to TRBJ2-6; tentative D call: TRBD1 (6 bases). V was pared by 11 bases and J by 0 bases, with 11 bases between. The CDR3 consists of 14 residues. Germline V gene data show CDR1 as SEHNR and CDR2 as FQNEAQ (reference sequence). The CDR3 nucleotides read TGTGCCGGCATACAGGGCTCTGGGGCCAACGTCCTGACTTTC. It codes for CAGIQGSGANVLTF.

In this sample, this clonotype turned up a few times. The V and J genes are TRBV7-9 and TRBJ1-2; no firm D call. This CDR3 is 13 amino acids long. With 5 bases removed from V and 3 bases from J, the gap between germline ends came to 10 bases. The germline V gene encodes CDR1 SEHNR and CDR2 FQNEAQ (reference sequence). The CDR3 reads CASSLDAYYGYTF. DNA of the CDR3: TGTGCCAGCAGCCTTGATGCCTACTATGGCTACACCTTC. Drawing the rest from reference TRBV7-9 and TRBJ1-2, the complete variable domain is DTGVSQNPRHKITKRGQNVTFRCDPISEHNRLYWYRQTLGQGPEFLTYFQNEAQLEKSRLLSDRFSAERPKGSFSTLEIQRTEQGDSAMYLCASSLDAYYGYTFGSGTRLTVV.

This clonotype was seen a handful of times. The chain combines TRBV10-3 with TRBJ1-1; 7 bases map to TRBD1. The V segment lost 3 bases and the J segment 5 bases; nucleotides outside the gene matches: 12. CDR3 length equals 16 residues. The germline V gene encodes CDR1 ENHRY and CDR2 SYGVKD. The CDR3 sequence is CAISEYREGALTEAFF. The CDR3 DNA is TGTGCCATCAGTGAATATAGGGAGGGGGCACTTACTGAAGCTTTCTTT.

CDR3 amino acids: CASSLPIAGGAYEQYF. The DNA of the CDR3 is TGTGCCAGCAGCTTACCCATAGCGGGGGGTGCCTACGAGCAGTACTTC. J is TRBJ2-5 and V is TRBV7-9, with 10 bases fitting TRBD2. The J call may be wrong; the DNA end is better matched by TRBJ2-7. CDR1 and CDR2 from the germline V gene are SEHNR and FQNEAQ (reference sequence). The CDR3 runs 16 residues.

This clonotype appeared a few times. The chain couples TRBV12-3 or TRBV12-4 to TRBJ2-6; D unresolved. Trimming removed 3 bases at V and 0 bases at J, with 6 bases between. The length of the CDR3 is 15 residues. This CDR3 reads CASSLTRSGANVLTF. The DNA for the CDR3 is TGTGCCAGCAGTTTGACCCGCTCTGGGGCCAACGTCCTGACTTTC.

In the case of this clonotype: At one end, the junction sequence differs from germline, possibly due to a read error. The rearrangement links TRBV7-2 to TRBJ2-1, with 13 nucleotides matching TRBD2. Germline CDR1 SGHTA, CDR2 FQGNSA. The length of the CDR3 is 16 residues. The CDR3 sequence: CANSPELAGGHNEQFF. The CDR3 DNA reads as TGTGCCAACAGCCCCGAACTAGCGGGGGGGCATAATGAGCAGTTCTTC.

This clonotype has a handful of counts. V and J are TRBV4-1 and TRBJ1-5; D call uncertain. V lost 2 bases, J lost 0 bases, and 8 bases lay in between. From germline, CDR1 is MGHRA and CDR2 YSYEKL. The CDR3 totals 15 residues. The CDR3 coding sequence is TGCGCCAGCAGCCAAAACGGAAATAGCAATCAGCCCCAGCATTTT. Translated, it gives CASSQNGNSNQPQHF.

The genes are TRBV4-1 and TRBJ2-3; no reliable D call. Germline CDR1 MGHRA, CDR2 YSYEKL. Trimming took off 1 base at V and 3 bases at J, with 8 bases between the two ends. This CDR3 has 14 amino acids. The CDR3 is CASSQVLGTDTQYF. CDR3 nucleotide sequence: TGCGCCAGCAGCCAAGTTCTGGGTACAGATACGCAGTATTTT.

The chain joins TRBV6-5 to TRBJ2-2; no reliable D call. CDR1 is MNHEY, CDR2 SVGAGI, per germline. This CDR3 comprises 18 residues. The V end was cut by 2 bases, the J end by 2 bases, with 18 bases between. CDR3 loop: CASSYPGSTNLNTGELFF. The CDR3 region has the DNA TGTGCCAGCAGTTACCCTGGTTCGACAAACCTTAACACCGGGGAGCTGTTTTTT.

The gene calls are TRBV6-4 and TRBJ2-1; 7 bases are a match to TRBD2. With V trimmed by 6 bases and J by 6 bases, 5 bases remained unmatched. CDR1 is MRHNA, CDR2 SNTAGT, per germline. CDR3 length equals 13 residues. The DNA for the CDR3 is TGTGCCAGCAGCGCGGGGACTACCAATGAGCAGTTCTTC. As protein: CASSAGTTNEQFF.

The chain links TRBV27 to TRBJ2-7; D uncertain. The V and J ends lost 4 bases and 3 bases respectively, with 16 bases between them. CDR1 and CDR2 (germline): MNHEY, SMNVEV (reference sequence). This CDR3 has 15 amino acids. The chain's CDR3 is CASSSPALHHYEQYF. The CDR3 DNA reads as TGTGCCAGCAGTTCCCCTGCTCTCCACCACTACGAGCAGTACTTC.

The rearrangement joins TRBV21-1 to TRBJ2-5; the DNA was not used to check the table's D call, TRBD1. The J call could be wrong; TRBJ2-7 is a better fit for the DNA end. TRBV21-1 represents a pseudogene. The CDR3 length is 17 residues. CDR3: CASSKSGEGARPYEQYF. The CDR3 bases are TGTGCCAGCAGCAAATCGGGGGAGGGGGCGAGGCCCTACGAGCAGTACTTC.

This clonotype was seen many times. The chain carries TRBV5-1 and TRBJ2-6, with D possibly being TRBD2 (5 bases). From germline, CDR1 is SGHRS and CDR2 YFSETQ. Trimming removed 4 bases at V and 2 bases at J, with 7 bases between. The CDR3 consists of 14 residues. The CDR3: CASSIGAGANVLTF. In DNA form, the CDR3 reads TGCGCCAGCAGCATCGGGGCTGGGGCCAACGTCCTGACTTTC.

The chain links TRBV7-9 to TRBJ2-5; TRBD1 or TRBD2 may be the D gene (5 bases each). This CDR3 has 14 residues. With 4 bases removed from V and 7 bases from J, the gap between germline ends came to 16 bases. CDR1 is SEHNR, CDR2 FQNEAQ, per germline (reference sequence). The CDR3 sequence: CASSSRASGGTQYF. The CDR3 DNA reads TGTGCCAGCAGCTCACGGGCCTCTGGGGGGACCCAGTACTTC.

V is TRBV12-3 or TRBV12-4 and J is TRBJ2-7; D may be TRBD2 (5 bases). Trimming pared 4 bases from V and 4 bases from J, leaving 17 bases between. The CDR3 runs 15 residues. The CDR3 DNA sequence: TGTGCCAGCAGTTCACCTCGGGATTACGCTTACGAGCAGTACTTC. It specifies CASSSPRDYAYEQYF.

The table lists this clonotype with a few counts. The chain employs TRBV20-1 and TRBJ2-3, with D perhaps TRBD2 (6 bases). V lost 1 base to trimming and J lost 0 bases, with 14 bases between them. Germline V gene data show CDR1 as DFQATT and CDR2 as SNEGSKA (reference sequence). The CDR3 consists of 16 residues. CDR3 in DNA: TGCAGTGCTAGAGTATTGGGACTCTCTAGCACAGATACGCAGTATTTT. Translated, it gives CSARVLGLSSTDTQYF.

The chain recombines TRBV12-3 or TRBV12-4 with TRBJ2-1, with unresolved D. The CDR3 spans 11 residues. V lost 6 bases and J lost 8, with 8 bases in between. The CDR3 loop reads CASSHSDEQFF. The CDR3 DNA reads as TGTGCCAGCAGCCACAGTGATGAGCAGTTCTTC.